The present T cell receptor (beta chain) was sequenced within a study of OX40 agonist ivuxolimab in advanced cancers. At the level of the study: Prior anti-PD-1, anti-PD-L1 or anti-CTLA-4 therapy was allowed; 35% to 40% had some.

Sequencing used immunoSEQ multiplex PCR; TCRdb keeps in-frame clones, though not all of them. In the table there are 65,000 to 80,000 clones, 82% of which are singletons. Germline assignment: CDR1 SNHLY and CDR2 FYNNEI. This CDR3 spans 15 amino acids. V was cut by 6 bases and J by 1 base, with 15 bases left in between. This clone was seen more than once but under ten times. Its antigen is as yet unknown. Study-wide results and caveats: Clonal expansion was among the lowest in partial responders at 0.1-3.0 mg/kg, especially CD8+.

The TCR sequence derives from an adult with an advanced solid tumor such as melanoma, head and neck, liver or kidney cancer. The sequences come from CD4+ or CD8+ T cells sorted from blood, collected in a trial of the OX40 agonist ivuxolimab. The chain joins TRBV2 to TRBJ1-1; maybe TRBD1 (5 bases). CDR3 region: CASRIQATENTEAFF. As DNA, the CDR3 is TGTGCCAGCAGGATTCAAGCGACAGAGAACACTGAAGCTTTCTTT.